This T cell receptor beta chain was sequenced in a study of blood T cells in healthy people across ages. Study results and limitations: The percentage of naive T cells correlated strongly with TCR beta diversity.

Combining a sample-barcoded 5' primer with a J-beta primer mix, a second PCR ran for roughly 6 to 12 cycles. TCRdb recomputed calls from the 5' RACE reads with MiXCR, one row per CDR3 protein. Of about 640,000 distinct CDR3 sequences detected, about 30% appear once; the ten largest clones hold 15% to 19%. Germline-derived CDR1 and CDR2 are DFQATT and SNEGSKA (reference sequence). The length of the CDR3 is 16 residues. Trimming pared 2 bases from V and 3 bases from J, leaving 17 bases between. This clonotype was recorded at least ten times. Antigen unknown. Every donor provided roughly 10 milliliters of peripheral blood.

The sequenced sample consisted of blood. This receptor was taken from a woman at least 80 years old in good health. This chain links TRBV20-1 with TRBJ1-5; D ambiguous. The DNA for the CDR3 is TGCAGTGCTAGACCCTGGACCCAAGCCACCAATCAGCCCCAGCATTTT. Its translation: CSARPWTQATNQPQHF.